Listed below are T cell receptor beta chains from one sample, sequenced in a study of cytomegalovirus exposure and HLA in healthy donors. TCRdb's copy holds only in-frame clones and misses some; the assay was immunoSEQ multiplex PCR. The data show 120,000 to 150,000 clones, with roughly 80% seen just once and roughly 3.5% held by the top ten. Sequenced material: PBMCs. Receptors were obtained from a male donor in good health and CMV-seronegative. Both conserved end residues are trimmed from each CDR3. Size tells how often a clone was seen (once, few, many) or the class of an expanded clone, and some rows leave it out.

>TRBV7-6|TRBJ2-1|16|NA
ASSLLTTGTSRAYEQF
>TRBV9|NA|11|NA
ASSVASDYEQY
>TRBV9|TRBJ1-2|12|NA
ASSVAQGAVGYT
>TRBV23-1|TRBJ2-4|13|NA
ASSQSSGEGDIQY
>TRBV10-3|TRBJ1-5|13|NA
AISESGRGDQPQH
>TRBV9|TRBJ2-7|12|NA
ASSAGLRLDEQY
>TRBV28|TRBJ1-4|11|NA
ASGGYPNEKLF
>TRBV30|TRBJ1-2|10|NA
AWSETSYGYT
>TRBV7-9|TRBJ1-1|12|NA
SSRPDRAGTEAF
>TRBV18|TRBJ2-7|15|NA
ASSLKNDGTGGVEQY
>TRBV5-6|TRBJ2-7|11|NA
ASSPGMVDEQY
>TRBV28|TRBJ1-1|11|NA
ASSPPMNTEAF
>TRBV19|TRBJ2-2|12|NA
ASYSGGPTGELF
>TRBV6-1|TRBJ2-2|13|NA
ASKDRALNTGELF
>TRBV4-3|TRBJ2-7|12|NA
ASSTRQDSYEQY
>TRBV6-5|TRBJ2-7|13|NA
ASSILAGGPREQY
>TRBV6-5|TRBJ1-2|13|few
ASSQIDSPRGGYT
>TRBV6-9|TRBJ2-3|15|once
ASSYSTWEGLPDTQY
>TRBV7-2|TRBJ2-1|12|NA
ASSLGGEYNEQF
>TRBV10-3|TRBJ2-7|13|once
ATESTGLSSYEQY
>TRBV5-1|TRBJ2-2|15|NA
ASSLALGTTNTGELF
>TRBV7-2|TRBJ1-3|13|NA
ASSFGTGRRNTIY
>TRBV15|TRBJ1-1|12|NA
ATSRGQGSTEAF
>TRBV9|TRBJ1-4|19|NA
ASSVGKNGRAGERTNEKLF
>TRBV19|TRBJ2-5|11|NA
ASSRQGRETQY
>TRBV29-1|TRBJ1-1|11|NA
SVVRPGQTEAF
>TRBV29-1|TRBJ1-1|11|NA
SVKGVWNTEAF
>TRBV18|TRBJ2-2|13|NA
ASSIRTSGTGELF
>TRBV7-3|TRBJ2-5|15|once
ASSRRQVLINQETQY
>TRBV13|TRBJ2-3|12|NA
ASSRRGGMDTQY
>TRBV7-9|TRBJ2-2|13|NA
SSSGSGRSTGELF
>TRBV11-2|TRBJ1-1|13|NA
ASSLDPRATTEAF
>TRBV5-1|TRBJ1-2|11|NA
ASSLVPGVGYT
>TRBV10-1|TRBJ1-1|12|NA
AINRGSTDTEAF
>TRBV19|TRBJ1-4|13|NA
ASSSQGARGEKLF
>TRBV7-2|TRBJ1-2|13|NA
ASSLVRTGDYGYT
>TRBV7-9|TRBJ2-7|11|NA
ASSLKGVNEQY
>TRBV7-9|TRBJ1-1|10|NA
ASSPGGTEAF
>TRBV6-1|TRBJ2-3|11|few
ASSPGGTDTQY
>TRBV10-1|TRBJ2-1|12|NA
ASSVKGAYNEQF
>TRBV7-2|TRBJ2-3|12|NA
ASSQTGGTDTQY
>TRBV30|TRBJ2-5|13|NA
AWTLGSRVGETQY
>TRBV19|TRBJ2-5|13|NA
ASSKKGLAGETQY
>TRBV7-2|TRBJ2-5|12|NA
ASSARRGPETQY
>TRBV4-1|TRBJ2-1|13|few
ASSPEGGVYNEQF
>TRBV11-2|TRBJ2-3|14|NA
ASSLGSGGAGDTQY
>TRBV4-1|TRBJ1-1|13|NA
ASSQLRTGHGEAF
>TRBV19|TRBJ2-1|12|NA
ASSIDPLYNEQF
>TRBV4-1|TRBJ2-2|14|NA
ASSHGGYPNTGELF
>TRBV4-1|TRBJ2-2|12|NA
ASSQPQGPGELF
>TRBV5-1|TRBJ2-7|15|NA
ASSPYGGASGTKEQY
>TRBV4-1|TRBJ2-7|13|NA
ASSQSGQGNFEQY
>TRBV9|TRBJ2-5|14|NA
ASSVAGTGVEETQY
>TRBV6-5|TRBJ1-6|13|once
ASSYLGQGRTPLH
>TRBV9|TRBJ2-3|10|NA
ASSPDWHTQY
>TRBV27|TRBJ1-2|13|NA
ASSRNNRGDYGYT
>TRBV27|TRBJ2-7|14|once
ASSLRQGRGGYEQY